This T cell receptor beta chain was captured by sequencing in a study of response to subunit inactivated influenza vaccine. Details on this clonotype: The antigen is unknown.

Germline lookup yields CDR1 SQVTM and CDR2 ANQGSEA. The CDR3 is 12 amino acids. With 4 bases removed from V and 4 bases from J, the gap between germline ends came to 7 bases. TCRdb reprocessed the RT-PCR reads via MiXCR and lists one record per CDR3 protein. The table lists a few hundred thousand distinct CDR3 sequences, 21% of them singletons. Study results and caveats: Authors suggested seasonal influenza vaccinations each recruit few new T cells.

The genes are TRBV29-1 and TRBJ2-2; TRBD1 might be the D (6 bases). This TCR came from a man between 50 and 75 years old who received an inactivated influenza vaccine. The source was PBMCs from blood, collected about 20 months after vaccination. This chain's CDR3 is CSVAGATGELFF. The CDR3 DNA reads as TGCAGCGTTGCAGGGGCCACCGGGGAGCTGTTTTTT.